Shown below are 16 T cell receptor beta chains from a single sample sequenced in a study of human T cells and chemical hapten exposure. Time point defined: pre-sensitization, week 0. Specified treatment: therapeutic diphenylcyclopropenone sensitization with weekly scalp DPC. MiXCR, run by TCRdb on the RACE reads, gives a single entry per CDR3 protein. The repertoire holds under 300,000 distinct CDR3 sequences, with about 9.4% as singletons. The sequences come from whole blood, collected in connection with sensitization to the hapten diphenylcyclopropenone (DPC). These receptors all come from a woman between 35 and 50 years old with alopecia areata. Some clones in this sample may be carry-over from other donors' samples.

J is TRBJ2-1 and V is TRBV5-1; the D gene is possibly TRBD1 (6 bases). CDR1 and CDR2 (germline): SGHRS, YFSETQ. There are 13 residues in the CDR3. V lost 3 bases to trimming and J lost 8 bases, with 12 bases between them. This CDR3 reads CASSSNRVDEQFF. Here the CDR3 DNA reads TGCGCCAGCAGCTCGAACAGGGTCGATGAGCAGTTCTTC. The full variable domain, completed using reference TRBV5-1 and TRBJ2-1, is KAGVTQTPRYLIKTRGQQVTLSCSPISGHRSVSWYQQTPGQGLQFLFEYFSETQRNKGNFPGRFSGRQFSNSRSEMNVSTLELGDSALYLCASSSNRVDEQFFGPGTRLTVL.

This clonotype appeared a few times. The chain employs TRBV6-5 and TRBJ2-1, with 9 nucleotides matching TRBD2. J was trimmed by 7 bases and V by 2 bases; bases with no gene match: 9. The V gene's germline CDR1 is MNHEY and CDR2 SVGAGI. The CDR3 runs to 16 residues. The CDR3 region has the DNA TGTGCCAGCAGTTACACCCTTGCGGGAGGGCGGAATGAGCAGTTCTTC. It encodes CASSYTLAGGRNEQFF.

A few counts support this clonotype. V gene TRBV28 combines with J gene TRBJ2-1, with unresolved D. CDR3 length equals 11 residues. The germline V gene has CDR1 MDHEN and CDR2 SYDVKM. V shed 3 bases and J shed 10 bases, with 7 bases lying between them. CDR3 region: CASSFIGEQFF. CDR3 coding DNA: TGTGCCAGCAGTTTCATAGGAGAGCAGTTCTTC. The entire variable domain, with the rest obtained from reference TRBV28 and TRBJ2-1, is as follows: DVKVTQSSRYLVKRTGEKVFLECVQDMDHENMFWYRQDPGLGLRLIYFSYDVKMKEKGDIPEGYSVSREKKERFSLILESASTNQTSMYLCASSFIGEQFFGPGTRLTVL.

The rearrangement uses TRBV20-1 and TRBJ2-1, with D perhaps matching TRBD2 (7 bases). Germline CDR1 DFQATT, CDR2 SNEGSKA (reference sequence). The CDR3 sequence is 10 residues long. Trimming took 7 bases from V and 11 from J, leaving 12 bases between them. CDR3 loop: CSVAGAQQFF. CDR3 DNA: TGCAGTGTGGCGGGGGCCCAGCAGTTCTTC.

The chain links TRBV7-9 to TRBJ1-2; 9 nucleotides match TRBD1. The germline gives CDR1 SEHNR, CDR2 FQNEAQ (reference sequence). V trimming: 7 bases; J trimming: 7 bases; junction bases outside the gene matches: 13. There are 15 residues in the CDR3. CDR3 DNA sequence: TGTGCCAGCACCCCCTGGACAGGGGCCACTGCTGGCTACACCTTC. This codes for CASTPWTGATAGYTF.

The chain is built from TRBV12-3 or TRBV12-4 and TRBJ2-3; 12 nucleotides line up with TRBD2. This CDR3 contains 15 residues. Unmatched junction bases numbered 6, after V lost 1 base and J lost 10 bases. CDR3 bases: TGTGCCAGCAGTTTAGAACTAGCGGGAGGAATTGCGCAGTATTTT. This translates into CASSLELAGGIAQYF.

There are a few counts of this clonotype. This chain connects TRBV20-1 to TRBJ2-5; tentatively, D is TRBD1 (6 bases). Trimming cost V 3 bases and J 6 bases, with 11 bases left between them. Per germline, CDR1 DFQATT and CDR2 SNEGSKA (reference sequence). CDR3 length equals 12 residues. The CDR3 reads CSASTGPKTQYF. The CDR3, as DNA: TGCAGTGCTAGCACAGGGCCAAAGACCCAGTACTTC.

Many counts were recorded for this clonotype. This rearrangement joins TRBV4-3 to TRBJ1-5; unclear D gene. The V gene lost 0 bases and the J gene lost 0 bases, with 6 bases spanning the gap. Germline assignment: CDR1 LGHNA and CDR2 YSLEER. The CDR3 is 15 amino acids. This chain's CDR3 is CASSQDMSSNQPQHF. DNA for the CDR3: TGCGCCAGCAGCCAAGATATGAGTAGCAATCAGCCCCAGCATTTT.

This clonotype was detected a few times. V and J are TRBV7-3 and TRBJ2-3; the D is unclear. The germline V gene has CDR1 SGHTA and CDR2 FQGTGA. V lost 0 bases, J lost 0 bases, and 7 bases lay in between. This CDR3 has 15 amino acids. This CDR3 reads CASSLTFVSTDTQYF. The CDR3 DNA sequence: TGTGCCAGCAGCTTAACGTTTGTAAGCACAGATACGCAGTATTTT.

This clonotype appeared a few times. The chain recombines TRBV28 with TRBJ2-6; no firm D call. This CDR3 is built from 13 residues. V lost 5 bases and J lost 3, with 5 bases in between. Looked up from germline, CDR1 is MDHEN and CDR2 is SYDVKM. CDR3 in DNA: TGTGCCAGCAGTATGCTTGGGGCCAACGTCCTGACTTTC. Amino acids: CASSMLGANVLTF.

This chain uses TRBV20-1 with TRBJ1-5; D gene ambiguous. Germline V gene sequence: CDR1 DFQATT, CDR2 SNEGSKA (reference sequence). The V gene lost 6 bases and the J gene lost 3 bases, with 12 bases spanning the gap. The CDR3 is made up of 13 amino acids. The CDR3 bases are TGCAGTGCCCTACGACGTTCCAATCAGCCCCAGCATTTT. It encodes CSALRRSNQPQHF.

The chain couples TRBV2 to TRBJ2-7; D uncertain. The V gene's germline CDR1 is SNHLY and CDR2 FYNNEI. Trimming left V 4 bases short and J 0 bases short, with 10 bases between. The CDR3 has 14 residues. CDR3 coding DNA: TGTGCCAGCAGTGTGTCCCAGGTCTCCTACGAGCAGTACTTC. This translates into CASSVSQVSYEQYF.

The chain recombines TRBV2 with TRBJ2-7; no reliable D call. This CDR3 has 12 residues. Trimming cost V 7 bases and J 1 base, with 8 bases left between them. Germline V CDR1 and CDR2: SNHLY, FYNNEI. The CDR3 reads CASTRESYEQYF. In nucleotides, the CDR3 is TGTGCCAGCACCCGAGAGTCCTACGAGCAGTACTTC.

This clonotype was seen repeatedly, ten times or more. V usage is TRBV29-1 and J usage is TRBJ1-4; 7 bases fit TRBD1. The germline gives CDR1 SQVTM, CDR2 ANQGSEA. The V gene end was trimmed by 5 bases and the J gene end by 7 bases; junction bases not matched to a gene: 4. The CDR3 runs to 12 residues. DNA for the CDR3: TGCAGCGTTTCGCAGGGGGGTGAAAAACTGTTTTTT. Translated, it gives CSVSQGGEKLFF.

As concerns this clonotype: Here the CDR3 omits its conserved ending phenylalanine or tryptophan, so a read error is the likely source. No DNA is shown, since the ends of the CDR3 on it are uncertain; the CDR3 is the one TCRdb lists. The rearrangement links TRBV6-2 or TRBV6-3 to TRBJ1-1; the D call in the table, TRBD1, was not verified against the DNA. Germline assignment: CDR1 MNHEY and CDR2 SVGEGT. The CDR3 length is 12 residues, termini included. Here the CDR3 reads CASSYPGLEVKL.

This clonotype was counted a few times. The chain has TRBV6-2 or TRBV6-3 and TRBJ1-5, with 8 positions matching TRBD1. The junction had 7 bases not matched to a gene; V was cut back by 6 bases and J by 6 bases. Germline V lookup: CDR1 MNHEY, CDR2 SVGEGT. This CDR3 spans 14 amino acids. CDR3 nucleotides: TGTGCCAGCAGACTGACAGGGGACGGTCAGCCCCAGCATTTT. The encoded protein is CASRLTGDGQPQHF.